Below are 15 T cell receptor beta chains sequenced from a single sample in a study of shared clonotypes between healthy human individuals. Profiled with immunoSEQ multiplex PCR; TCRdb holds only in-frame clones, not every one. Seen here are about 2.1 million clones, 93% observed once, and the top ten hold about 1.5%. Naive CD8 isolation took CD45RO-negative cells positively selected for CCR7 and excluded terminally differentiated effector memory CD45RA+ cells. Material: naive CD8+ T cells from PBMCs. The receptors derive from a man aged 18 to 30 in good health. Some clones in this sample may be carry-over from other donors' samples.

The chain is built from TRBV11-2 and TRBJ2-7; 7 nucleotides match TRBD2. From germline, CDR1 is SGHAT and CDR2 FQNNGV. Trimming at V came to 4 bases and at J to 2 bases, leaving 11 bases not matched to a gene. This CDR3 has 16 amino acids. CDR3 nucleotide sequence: TGTGCCAGCAGCTACCCACACCTAGCGGTTCCCTACGAGCAGTACTTC. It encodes CASSYPHLAVPYEQYF.

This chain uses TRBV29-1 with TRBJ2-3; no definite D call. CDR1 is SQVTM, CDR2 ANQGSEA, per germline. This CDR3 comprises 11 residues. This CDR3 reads CTHLREDTQYF. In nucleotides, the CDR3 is TGCACCCACCTTCGCGAAGATACGCAGTATTTT.

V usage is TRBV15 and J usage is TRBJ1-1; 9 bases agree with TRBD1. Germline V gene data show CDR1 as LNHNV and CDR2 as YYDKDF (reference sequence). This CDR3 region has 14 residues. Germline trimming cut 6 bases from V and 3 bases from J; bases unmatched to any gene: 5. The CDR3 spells CATSSDRGYTEAFF. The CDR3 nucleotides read TGTGCCACCAGTTCCGACAGGGGGTACACTGAAGCTTTCTTT.

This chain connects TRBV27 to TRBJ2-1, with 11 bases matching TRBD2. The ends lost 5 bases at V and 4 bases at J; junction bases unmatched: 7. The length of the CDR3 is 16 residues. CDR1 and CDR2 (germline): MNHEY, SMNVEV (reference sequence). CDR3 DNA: TGTGCCAGCAGTACCGTAGCGGGAGGGCCTTACAATGAGCAGTTCTTC. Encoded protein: CASSTVAGGPYNEQFF.

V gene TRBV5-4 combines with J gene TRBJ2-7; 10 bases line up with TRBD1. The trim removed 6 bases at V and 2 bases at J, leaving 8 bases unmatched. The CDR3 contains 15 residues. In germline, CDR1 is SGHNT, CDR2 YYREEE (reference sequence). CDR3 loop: CASTTSGTGAYEQYF. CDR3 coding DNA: TGTGCCAGCACCACCTCCGGGACAGGGGCCTACGAGCAGTACTTC.

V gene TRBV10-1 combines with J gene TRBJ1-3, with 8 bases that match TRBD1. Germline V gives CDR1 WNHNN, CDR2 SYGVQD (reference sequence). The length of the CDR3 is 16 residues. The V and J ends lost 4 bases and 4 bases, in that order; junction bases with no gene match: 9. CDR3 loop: CASSGQGRVRGNTIYF. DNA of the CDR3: TGCGCCAGCAGTGGACAGGGGAGGGTTAGGGGAAACACCATATATTTT.

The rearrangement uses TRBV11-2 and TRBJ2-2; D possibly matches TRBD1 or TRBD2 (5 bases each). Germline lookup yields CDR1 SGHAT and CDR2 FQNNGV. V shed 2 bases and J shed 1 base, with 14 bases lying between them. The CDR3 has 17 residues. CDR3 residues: CASSLSPAGGNTGELFF. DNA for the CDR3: TGTGCCAGCAGCTTATCCCCCGCTGGGGGGAACACCGGGGAGCTGTTTTTT.

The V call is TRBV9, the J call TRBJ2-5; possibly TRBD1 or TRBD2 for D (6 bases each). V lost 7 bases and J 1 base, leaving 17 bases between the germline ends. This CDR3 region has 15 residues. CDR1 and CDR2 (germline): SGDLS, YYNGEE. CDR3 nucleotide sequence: TGTGCCAGCTCCTTAGGAGGGGGGTTCCAAGAGACCCAGTACTTC. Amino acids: CASSLGGGFQETQYF.

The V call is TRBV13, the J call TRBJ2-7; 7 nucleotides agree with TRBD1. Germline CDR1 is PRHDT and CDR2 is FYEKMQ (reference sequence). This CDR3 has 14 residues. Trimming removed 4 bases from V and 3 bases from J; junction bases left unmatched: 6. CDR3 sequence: CASSSPTGSYEQYF. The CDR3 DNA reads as TGTGCCAGCAGCTCACCGACAGGGAGCTACGAGCAGTACTTC.

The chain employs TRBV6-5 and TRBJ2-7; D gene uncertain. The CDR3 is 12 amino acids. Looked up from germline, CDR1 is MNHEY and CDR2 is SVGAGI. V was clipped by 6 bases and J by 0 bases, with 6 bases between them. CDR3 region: CASSTSSYEQYF. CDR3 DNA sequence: TGTGCCAGCAGCACGAGCTCCTACGAGCAGTACTTC.

The DNA for the CDR3 is TGTGCCAGCAGTTACTCGGGTTCGACAGGGGAGACCCAGTACTTC. This translates into CASSYSGSTGETQYF. V gene TRBV6-5 combines with J gene TRBJ2-5, with 7 bases fitting TRBD1. The junction had 6 bases not matched to a gene; V was cut back by 0 bases and J by 5 bases. The germline CDR1 and CDR2 sequences are MNHEY and SVGAGI. The CDR3 length is 15 residues.

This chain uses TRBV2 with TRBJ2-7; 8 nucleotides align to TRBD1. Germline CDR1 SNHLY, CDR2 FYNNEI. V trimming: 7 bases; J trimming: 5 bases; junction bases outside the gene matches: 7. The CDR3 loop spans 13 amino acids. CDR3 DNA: TGTGCCAGCAATGGACAGGGTCGGGACGAGCAGTACTTC. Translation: CASNGQGRDEQYF.

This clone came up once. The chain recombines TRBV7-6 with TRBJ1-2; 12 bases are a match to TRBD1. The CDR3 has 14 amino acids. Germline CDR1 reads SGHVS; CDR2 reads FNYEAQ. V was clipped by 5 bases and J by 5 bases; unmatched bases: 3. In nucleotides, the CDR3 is TGTGCCAGCAGCCTGGGACAGGGGGCTTATGGCTACACCTTC. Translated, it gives CASSLGQGAYGYTF. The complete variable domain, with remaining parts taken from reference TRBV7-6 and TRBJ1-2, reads GAGVSQSPRYKVTKRGQDVALRCDPISGHVSLYWYRQALGQGPEFLTYFNYEAQQDKSGLPNDRFSAERPEGSISTLTIQRTEQRDSAMYRCASSLGQGAYGYTFGSGTRLTVV.

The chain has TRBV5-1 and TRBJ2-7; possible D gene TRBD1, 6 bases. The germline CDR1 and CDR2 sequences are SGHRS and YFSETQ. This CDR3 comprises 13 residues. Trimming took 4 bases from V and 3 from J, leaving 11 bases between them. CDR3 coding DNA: TGCGCCAGCAGCGTCAGGGGTGACTACGAGCAGTACTTC. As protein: CASSVRGDYEQYF.

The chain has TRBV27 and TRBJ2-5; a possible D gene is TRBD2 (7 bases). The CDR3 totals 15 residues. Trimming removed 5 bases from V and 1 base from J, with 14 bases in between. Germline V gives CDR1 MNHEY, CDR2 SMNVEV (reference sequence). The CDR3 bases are TGTGCCAGCAGTGCGGAGGGGGGGTTCCAAGAGACCCAGTACTTC. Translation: CASSAEGGFQETQYF.